Each of the 11 T cell receptor beta chains below was sequenced from the same sample in a study of blood T cell repertoires in COVID-19. The protocol was immunoSEQ multiplex PCR, while the TCRdb copy is restricted to in-frame clones and leaves out a portion. The table records approximately 270,000 clones, roughly 85% of them present only once. The material sequenced was PBMCs or T cells enriched from blood (not recorded which). The receptors originated from a woman in her 30s who had recovered from COVID-19.

The chain couples TRBV19 to TRBJ1-5; the match to TRBD1 covers 10 bases. Germline loops: CDR1 LNHDA, CDR2 SQIVND (reference sequence). Trimming at V came to 7 bases and at J to 7 bases, leaving 10 bases not matched to a gene. The CDR3 has 15 residues. CDR3 loop: CASTDRGRFSQPQHF. CDR3 nucleotides: TGTGCCAGTACCGACAGGGGGCGGTTTTCCCAGCCCCAGCATTTT.

This clone came up once. V is TRBV4-1 and J is TRBJ2-7; D is possibly TRBD2 (6 bases). This CDR3 is built from 16 residues. CDR1 and CDR2 (germline): MGHRA, YSYEKL. Trimming shortened V by 0 bases and J by 1 base, and 13 bases separated the two germline ends. CDR3 DNA sequence: TGCGCCAGCAGCCAAGATGGGCTGGGAGGATCCTACGAGCAGTACTTC. Translation gives CASSQDGLGGSYEQYF.

This clone has more than one count but fewer than ten. The chain combines TRBV28 with TRBJ2-7; 9 bases map to TRBD1. Per germline, CDR1 MDHEN and CDR2 SYDVKM. J lost 3 bases, V lost 6 bases, and 6 bases had no gene match. This CDR3 is built from 14 residues. The CDR3 region is CASRLGTGLYEQYF. CDR3 nucleotide sequence: TGTGCCAGCAGGCTAGGGACAGGGCTCTACGAGCAGTACTTC.

This clone was detected once. J is TRBJ2-2 and V is TRBV12-3 or TRBV12-4, with D perhaps TRBD2 (5 bases). CDR3 length: 13 amino acids. The ends were cut back, 10 bases at V and 7 bases at J, with 16 bases in the middle. CDR3 region: CAISLIRDGELFF. Written as DNA, the CDR3 is TGTGCCATCTCATTGATCCGGGACGGGGAGCTGTTTTTT.

This chain joins TRBV18 and TRBJ1-1; a weak D match, TRBD1 (5 bases). Germline CDR1 and CDR2: KGHSH and LQKENI. The CDR3 contains 15 residues. The V and J ends lost 0 bases and 11 bases respectively, with 19 bases between them. The CDR3 DNA reads as TGTGCCAGCTCACCACCTTGGCCCCGACAGTTCGGGGCTTTCTTT. Its protein product is CASSPPWPRQFGAFF.

This chain links TRBV5-1 with TRBJ2-1, with 10 bases matching TRBD1. The CDR3 is 21 residues long. Trimming cost V 3 bases and J 3 bases; bases outside gene matches: 21. Looked up from germline, CDR1 is SGHRS and CDR2 is YFSETQ. The CDR3 DNA reads TGCGCCAGCAGCTACCCAATCCGGGACAGGGGACCCCGTTCGATCTACAATGAGCAGTTCTTC. The encoded protein is CASSYPIRDRGPRSIYNEQFF.

V and J are TRBV4-1 and TRBJ1-2; D gene unclear. This CDR3 contains 14 residues. Per germline, CDR1 MGHRA and CDR2 YSYEKL. V lost 4 bases to trimming and J lost 2 bases, with 11 bases between them. The CDR3 loop is CASSLLTYNYGYTF. Here the CDR3 DNA reads TGCGCCAGCAGCCTCTTGACTTACAACTATGGCTACACCTTC.

In this sample, this clone turned up a few times. The chain couples TRBV2 to TRBJ2-7, with 7 bases fitting TRBD2. The CDR3 extends over 15 amino acids. The germline CDR1 and CDR2 sequences are SNHLY and FYNNEI. V shed 5 bases, J shed 4 bases, and the junction held 11 bases outside the gene matches. CDR3 sequence: CASSLRTSGGYEQYF. The CDR3 DNA follows: TGTGCCAGCAGTCTTAGGACTAGTGGGGGATACGAGCAGTACTTC. Based on the CDR3 plus reference TRBV2 and TRBJ2-7, the full variable domain is EPEVTQTPSHQVTQMGQEVILRCVPISNHLYFYWYRQILGQKVEFLVSFYNNEISEKSEIFDDQFSVERPDGSNFTLKIRSTKLEDSAMYFCASSLRTSGGYEQYFGPGTRLTVT.

The genes are TRBV9 and TRBJ1-4; 8 bases are a match to TRBD1. V shed 2 bases and J 8 bases; nucleotides not matched to a gene: 11. Germline CDR1 SGDLS, CDR2 YYNGEE. This CDR3 comprises 16 residues. DNA for the CDR3: TGTGCCAGCAGCGTTCCGACAGGGGCAGGAGGGGAAAAACTGTTTTTT. Translated, it gives CASSVPTGAGGEKLFF.

The J gene is TRBJ2-7, the V gene TRBV7-2; D is uncertain. Trimming removed 4 bases at V and 4 bases at J, with 17 bases between. Germline V gene data show CDR1 as SGHTA and CDR2 as FQGNSA. CDR3 length: 15 amino acids. CDR3 bases: TGTGCCAGCAGCTCCTCCAATCCTTACGGGTACGAGCAGTACTTC. The encoded protein is CASSSSNPYGYEQYF.

This rearrangement joins TRBV6-5 to TRBJ2-2, with 8 bases identical to TRBD2. Germline CDR1 MNHEY, CDR2 SVGAGI. The CDR3 runs 15 residues. Losses at the gene ends were 9 bases for V and 2 bases for J; bases not matched to a gene: 8. The CDR3 nucleotides read TGTGCCAGTGCTACTAGCGGAGTTAACACCGGGGAGCTGTTTTTT. Translating it yields CASATSGVNTGELFF.